Below are 25 T cell receptor beta chains sequenced from a single sample in a study of T cells in Graves' hyperthyroidism and ophthalmopathy. Amplification of TCR beta CDR3 regions used RNA as the template. TCR CDR3 regions were first amplified by RT-PCR with HTBI primers. MiXCR, run by TCRdb on the multiplex PCR reads, gives a single entry per CDR3 protein. The sample has approximately 530,000 distinct CDR3 sequences; over 15% are singletons. Sequencing was performed on blood. The receptors here all came from a woman between 18 and 30 years old with Graves' hyperthyroidism.

As for this clonotype: At one boundary the junction diverges from the germline segment, which might be a read error. The CDR3 sequence: CSAVQGYQPPHF. Written as DNA, the CDR3 is TGCAGTGCTGTACAGGGCTATCAGCCCCCGCATTTT. The chain uses TRBV20-1 and TRBJ1-5, with D possibly being TRBD1 (6 bases). CDR1 DFQATT and CDR2 SNEGSKA come from the germline V gene (reference sequence). The CDR3 is 12 amino acids.

V and J are TRBV3-1 and TRBJ2-7; 9 nucleotides align to TRBD2. The CDR3 is 14 amino acids. The V and J ends lost 7 bases and 3 bases, in that order; junction bases with no gene match: 7. Looked up from germline, CDR1 is LGHDT and CDR2 is YNNKEL (reference sequence). The CDR3 loop is CASKLSSGSYEQYF. The DNA of the CDR3 is TGTGCCAGCAAGCTTAGTAGCGGGAGCTACGAGCAGTACTTC.

This clonotype was observed a few times. The gene calls are TRBV19 and TRBJ2-5; 11 bases line up with TRBD2. V lost 6 bases, J lost 6 bases, and 9 bases stayed unmatched. The CDR3 extends over 15 amino acids. Per the germline V gene, CDR1 is LNHDA and CDR2 is SQIVND (reference sequence). CDR3 coding DNA: TGTGCCAGTAGCCTCACTAGCGGGAGTGGGAAGACCCAGTACTTC. Encoded protein: CASSLTSGSGKTQYF.

On this clonotype: Sequence at one end of the junction differs from germline and may be a read error. This rearrangement joins TRBV3-1 to TRBJ2-5; no clear D gene. This CDR3 has 13 amino acids. CDR1 and CDR2 from the germline V gene are LGHDT and YNNKEL (reference sequence). CDR3 sequence: CASRLGGQETQDF. For the CDR3, the DNA is TGTGCCAGCAGGCTGGGTGGGCAAGAGACCCAGGACTTC.

V usage is TRBV3-1 and J usage is TRBJ2-2; D is uncertain. This CDR3 has 15 amino acids. V dropped 4 bases and J dropped 2 bases, with 11 bases sitting between them. The germline V gene encodes CDR1 LGHDT and CDR2 YNNKEL (reference sequence). The CDR3 DNA follows: TGTGCCAGCAGCCGACTTCCTCTCAACACCGGGGAGCTGTTTTTT. Translating it yields CASSRLPLNTGELFF.

J is TRBJ1-6 and V is TRBV12-5, with unresolved D. This CDR3 spans 17 amino acids. Germline V gene lookup returns CDR1 LGHNT and CDR2 FRNRAP. The V gene lost 2 bases and the J gene lost 4 bases, with 15 bases spanning the gap. The CDR3 DNA reads as TGTGCTAGTGGTTTGCGCCCCCGGGCAGCGTATAATTCACCCCTCCACTTT. This sequence encodes CASGLRPRAAYNSPLHF. The entire variable domain, with the rest obtained from reference TRBV12-5 and TRBJ1-6, is as follows: DARVTQTPRHKVTEMGQEVTMRCQPILGHNTVFWYRQTMMQGLELLAYFRNRAPLDDSGMPKDRFSAEMPDATLATLKIQPSEPRDSAVYFCASGLRPRAAYNSPLHFGNGTRLTVT.

The chain carries TRBV27 and TRBJ1-5; no clear D gene. The CDR3 totals 15 residues. The V and J ends lost 5 bases and 4 bases respectively, with 15 bases between them. From germline, CDR1 is MNHEY and CDR2 SMNVEV (reference sequence). The CDR3, as DNA: TGTGCCAGCAGTCCCCGCAGGATGCCGAATCAGCCCCAGCATTTT. This codes for CASSPRRMPNQPQHF.

This clonotype turned up a few times. The chain employs TRBV7-8 and TRBJ2-1, with 8 bases that match TRBD2. V lost 2 bases, J lost 4 bases, and 10 bases stayed unmatched. CDR3 length equals 17 residues. Germline assignment: CDR1 SGHVS and CDR2 FQNEAQ. This CDR3 reads CASSLRREDHGYNEQFF. The CDR3 region has the DNA TGTGCCAGCAGCTTAAGGCGGGAGGATCACGGTTACAATGAGCAGTTCTTC. The complete variable domain, with remaining parts taken from reference TRBV7-8 and TRBJ2-1, reads GAGVSQSPRYKVAKRGQDVALRCDPISGHVSLFWYQQALGQGPEFLTYFQNEAQLDKSGLPSDRFFAERPEGSVSTLKIQRTQQEDSAVYLCASSLRREDHGYNEQFFGPGTRLTVL.

The sample holds many counts of this clonotype. The chain uses TRBV27 and TRBJ1-2; D remains ambiguous. This CDR3 region has 16 residues. CDR1 MNHEY and CDR2 SMNVEV come from the germline V gene (reference sequence). Trimming cost V 0 bases and J 0 bases, with 11 bases left between them. CDR3 amino acids: CASSLSMSGSNYGYTF. CDR3 nucleotides: TGTGCCAGCAGTTTATCGATGTCGGGTTCTAACTATGGCTACACCTTC.

This clonotype was detected a few times. The J gene is TRBJ2-1, the V gene TRBV6-6; unclear D gene. This CDR3 comprises 12 residues. From germline, CDR1 is MNHNY and CDR2 SVGAGI (reference sequence). The V gene lost 0 bases and the J gene lost 10 bases, with 7 bases spanning the gap. The CDR3: CASSYSGREQFF. The CDR3 coding sequence is TGTGCCAGCAGTTACTCTGGGCGCGAGCAGTTCTTC.

The chain links TRBV5-1 to TRBJ1-1, with 9 bases aligning to TRBD1. Germline lookup yields CDR1 SGHRS and CDR2 YFSETQ. Trimming removed 0 bases from V and 6 bases from J; junction bases left unmatched: 6. There are 15 residues in the CDR3. For the CDR3, the DNA is TGCGCCAGCAGCTTGGGACAGGGGGGGACTCCTGAAGCTTTCTTT. Amino acids: CASSLGQGGTPEAFF.

This clonotype has a count of ten or more. The V call is TRBV7-6, the J call TRBJ1-1; TRBD1 is a possible D gene (6 bases). V shed 3 bases and J shed 1 base, with 6 bases lying between them. CDR1 and CDR2 (germline): SGHVS, FNYEAQ. The CDR3 loop spans 13 amino acids. DNA for the CDR3: TGTGCCAGCAGCTTGGACAGGAACACTGAAGCTTTCTTT. This codes for CASSLDRNTEAFF.

There are many counts of this clonotype. The rearrangement links TRBV7-2 to TRBJ2-7; TRBD2 matches at 12 bases. Per the germline V gene, CDR1 is SGHTA and CDR2 is FQGNSA. Unmatched junction bases numbered 4, after V lost 3 bases and J lost 1 base. This CDR3 region has 16 residues. CDR3 region: CASSFILAGGSYEQYF. The CDR3, as DNA: TGTGCCAGCAGCTTCATACTAGCGGGAGGATCCTACGAGCAGTACTTC.

In its sample, this clonotype was seen a few times. The chain is built from TRBV6-2 or TRBV6-3 and TRBJ2-1, with D possibly matching TRBD2 (5 bases). V lost 6 bases and J 15 bases, leaving 12 bases between the germline ends. Germline CDR1 is MNHEY and CDR2 is SVGEGT. The CDR3 consists of 10 residues. The CDR3: CASREAVWFF. Written as DNA, the CDR3 is TGTGCCAGCAGGGAGGCTGTCTGGTTCTTC.

This clonotype was recorded many times. This chain uses TRBV20-1 with TRBJ2-1; no firm D call. The CDR3 extends over 14 amino acids. Germline V CDR1 and CDR2: DFQATT, SNEGSKA (reference sequence). With 5 bases removed from V and 5 bases from J, the gap between germline ends came to 16 bases. CDR3 sequence (DNA): TGCAGTGCTGACCCTCTATCCGGACACAATGAGCAGTTCTTC. Translating it yields CSADPLSGHNEQFF.

Ten or more counts support this clonotype. The chain couples TRBV29-1 to TRBJ2-3, with 12 bases aligning to TRBD2. Unmatched junction bases numbered 2, after V lost 0 bases and J lost 7 bases. The CDR3 extends over 14 amino acids. The germline CDR1 and CDR2 sequences are SQVTM and ANQGSEA. The CDR3 coding sequence is TGCAGCGTTGAAGATACTAGCGGGAGGAATACGCAGTATTTT. It is translated as CSVEDTSGRNTQYF.

This clonotype was recorded a few times. CDR3 residues: CASSYRDGDGYTF. The CDR3 region has the DNA TGTGCCAGCAGCTACAGGGATGGGGATGGCTACACCTTC. This chain links TRBV6-5 with TRBJ1-2; tentative D call: TRBD1 (6 bases). This CDR3 has 13 amino acids. V gave up 6 bases and J gave up 6 bases, with 14 bases separating them. Germline lookup yields CDR1 MNHEY and CDR2 SVGAGI.

The CDR3 spells CASSLEQGSWGPTNEKLFF. The DNA for the CDR3 is TGTGCCAGCAGTTTGGAGCAGGGAAGTTGGGGCCCAACTAATGAAAAACTGTTTTTT. This rearrangement joins TRBV12-3 or TRBV12-4 to TRBJ1-4, with D possibly TRBD1 on 5 matching bases. Trimming removed 3 bases from V and 0 bases from J, with 20 bases in between. The CDR3 runs to 19 residues.

This clonotype was counted ten times or more. V and J are TRBV20-1 and TRBJ2-5, with D tentatively TRBD1 or TRBD2 (5 bases each). Trimming pared 6 bases from V and 4 bases from J, leaving 12 bases between. The CDR3 extends over 12 amino acids. Germline V gene lookup returns CDR1 DFQATT and CDR2 SNEGSKA (reference sequence). The CDR3 here is CSANRGTETQYF. The CDR3 DNA follows: TGCAGTGCCAATCGAGGGACAGAGACCCAGTACTTC.

Many counts were recorded for this clonotype. The V call is TRBV5-1, the J call TRBJ1-1, with a possible D match to TRBD1 (5 bases). This CDR3 region has 16 residues. The germline V and J ends were trimmed by 4 bases and 0 bases, with 16 bases remaining between them. CDR1 and CDR2 (germline): SGHRS, YFSETQ. The CDR3 DNA follows: TGCGCCAGCAGCCCGGGACGGGGGAGCTTGAACACTGAAGCTTTCTTT. The encoded protein is CASSPGRGSLNTEAFF.

This sequence joins TRBV14 and TRBJ1-6; D gene uncertain. V shed 3 bases and J shed 7 bases, with 16 bases lying between them. CDR1 is SGHDN and CDR2 is FVKESK in the germline V gene. The CDR3 covers 16 residues. CDR3 sequence reads: CASSHALMGWNSPLHF. For the CDR3, the DNA is TGTGCCAGCAGCCACGCCCTCATGGGTTGGAATTCACCCCTCCACTTT. Filled out from reference TRBV14 and TRBJ1-6, the complete variable domain reads EAGVTQFPSHSVIEKGQTVTLRCDPISGHDNLYWYRRVMGKEIKFLLHFVKESKQDESGMPNNRFLAERTGGTYSTLKVQPAELEDSGVYFCASSHALMGWNSPLHFGNGTRLTVT.

This chain links TRBV7-9 with TRBJ1-4; 8 positions agree with TRBD1. Germline CDR1 is SEHNR and CDR2 is FQNEAQ (reference sequence). This CDR3 has 18 amino acids. The junction had 11 bases not matched to a gene; V was cut back by 1 base and J by 4 bases. The CDR3 here is CASSLDLGTGGLNEKLFF. The CDR3, as DNA: TGTGCCAGCAGCTTAGATCTTGGGACAGGTGGACTTAATGAAAAACTGTTTTTT.

This clonotype showed up many times. This chain links TRBV20-1 with TRBJ2-2; TRBD2 might be the D (6 bases). The V gene lost 4 bases and the J gene lost 7 bases, with 16 bases spanning the gap. Germline V gives CDR1 DFQATT, CDR2 SNEGSKA (reference sequence). This CDR3 contains 14 residues. The CDR3 bases are TGCAGTGCTACTGAAGGAGGGTCTGGCGGGGAGCTGTTTTTT. Translating gives CSATEGGSGGELFF.

This clonotype was seen more than once but under ten times. The V gene is TRBV7-8, the J gene TRBJ2-7, with D tentatively TRBD1 or TRBD2 (6 bases each). CDR3 size: 16 residues. Germline CDR1 and CDR2: SGHVS and FQNEAQ. Trimming took off 5 bases at V and 0 bases at J, with 17 bases between the two ends. In nucleotides, the CDR3 is TGTGCCAGCAGCCCCCACATGGGGGGCGTCTCCTACGAGCAGTACTTC. This encodes CASSPHMGGVSYEQYF.

This clonotype showed up many times. The chain has TRBV7-3 and TRBJ1-1, with D maybe TRBD1 (6 bases). CDR1 and CDR2 from the germline V gene are SGHTA and FQGTGA. The CDR3 covers 15 residues. Trimming shortened V by 2 bases and J by 4 bases, and 14 bases separated the two germline ends. This CDR3 is CASSLDGGSGTEAFF. In DNA, the CDR3 is TGTGCCAGCAGCTTAGATGGGGGCTCGGGCACTGAAGCTTTCTTT.